This record concerns one TCR beta chain sequence. Its antigen has not been determined. Base qualities were left out, and no much larger clone turns up one base away. The library was prepared using the immunoSEQ multiplex PCR assay. TCRdb mirrors the immuneACCESS table, restricted to in-frame sequences. Some clones are absent from its copies; in checked studies, under half trace to an unresolved V gene, and the reason for the others is unknown. This sample holds approximately 150,000 clones; approximately 94% were observed only once. Jointly, the top ten make up roughly 5.5% of the sample. The CDR3 starts with the cysteine, ends with the phenylalanine, and has 15 residues. CDR3 DNA is the only sequence kept; it has 45 bases, read in frame from the first base. Compared with germline, V lacks 2 bases and J lacks 4 bases; bases without a gene match: 6. From the germline V gene, CDR1 is MNHNS and CDR2 is SASEGT.

The data belong to a study of control samples from healthy donors and cancer patients (dated by TCRdb to the early 2020s). Sample: blood. The V and J segments used are TRBV6-1 and TRBJ1-1; the central 8 bases match TRBD1. The sequence came from a man aged 18-30 years in good health. CDR3 loop: CASSEQGAVGTEAFF. The DNA sequence is given as TGTGCCAGCAGTGAACAGGGGGCTGTAGGCACTGAAGCTTTCTTT.